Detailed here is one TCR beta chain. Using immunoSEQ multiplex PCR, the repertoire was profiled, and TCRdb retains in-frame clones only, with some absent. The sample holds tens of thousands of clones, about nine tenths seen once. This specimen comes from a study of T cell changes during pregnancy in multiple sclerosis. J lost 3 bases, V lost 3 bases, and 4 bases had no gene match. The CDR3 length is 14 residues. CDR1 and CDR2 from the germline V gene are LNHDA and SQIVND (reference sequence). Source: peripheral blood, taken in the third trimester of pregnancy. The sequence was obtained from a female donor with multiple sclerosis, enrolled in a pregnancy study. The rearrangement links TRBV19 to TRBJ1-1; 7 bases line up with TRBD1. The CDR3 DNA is TGTGCCAGTAGTATGGGGGACAGCTACACTGAAGCTTTCTTT. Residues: CASSMGDSYTEAFF.